The 23 T cell receptor beta chains in this list originate from one sample, sequenced in a study of response to subunit inactivated influenza vaccine. One entry per CDR3 protein results from TCRdb running MiXCR on the RT-PCR reads. The sample has 630,000 or so distinct CDR3 sequences, around a sixth seen once. The material was PBMCs from blood, obtained 11 to 12 days after vaccination. Every receptor here comes from a man aged 50 or older who received an inactivated influenza vaccine.

V usage is TRBV9 and J usage is TRBJ2-2; no clear D. Germline CDR1 SGDLS, CDR2 YYNGEE. The V and J ends lost 7 bases and 6 bases respectively, with 10 bases between them. CDR3 length: 12 residues. This CDR3 reads CASQKPSGELFF. In DNA, the CDR3 is TGTGCCAGCCAAAAACCTTCCGGGGAGCTGTTTTTT.

The chain recombines TRBV20-1 with TRBJ2-5; maybe TRBD2 (6 bases). Germline V gives CDR1 DFQATT, CDR2 SNEGSKA (reference sequence). V dropped 3 bases and J dropped 5 bases, with 19 bases sitting between them. CDR3 length: 15 residues. This chain's CDR3 is CSASPSEGIRETQYF. The CDR3 DNA sequence: TGCAGTGCTAGTCCCTCGGAGGGGATCCGGGAGACCCAGTACTTC.

The sample holds many counts of this clonotype. The DNA for the CDR3 is TGTGCCAGCTCACAGGGGGCGGCCTACGAGCAGTACTTC. It encodes CASSQGAAYEQYF. The chain has TRBV18 and TRBJ2-7; 7 bases align to TRBD1. J gave up 2 bases and V 4 bases, and 2 bases lay outside the gene matches. The CDR3 is 13 amino acids. The germline CDR1 and CDR2 sequences are KGHSH and LQKENI.

This sequence joins TRBV30 and TRBJ1-6; D unresolved. The CDR3 is 14 residues long. Germline CDR1 GTSNPN, CDR2 SVGIG (reference sequence). Trimming took 0 bases from V and 5 from J, leaving 8 bases between them. The CDR3 coding sequence is TGTGCCTGGAGTGTATCCGGGAATAATTCACCCCTCCACTTT. Its protein is CAWSVSGNNSPLHF.

This chain uses TRBV5-6 with TRBJ1-2; weak D call: TRBD1 (5 bases). The V gene lost 4 bases and the J gene lost 8 bases, with 18 bases spanning the gap. Germline lookup yields CDR1 SGHDT and CDR2 YYEEEE. The CDR3 extends over 14 amino acids. The CDR3 is CASSPLSGTRGYTF. The CDR3 nucleotides read TGTGCCAGCAGCCCACTATCCGGGACGCGAGGCTACACCTTC.

The table lists this clonotype with a few counts. V is TRBV5-1 and J is TRBJ2-1, with D possibly called TRBD1 or TRBD2 (5 bases each). CDR1 SGHRS and CDR2 YFSETQ come from the germline V gene. The CDR3 runs to 17 residues. V was cut by 5 bases and J by 9 bases, with 27 bases left in between. CDR3 sequence (DNA): TGCGCCAGCAGTTCGAAGTTTCAGGGTGCGAGGGGCACTGAGCAGTTCTTC. Residues: CASSSKFQGARGTEQFF.

This clonotype was observed a few times. The chain has TRBV5-5 and TRBJ2-7; D unresolved. CDR1 and CDR2 from the germline V gene are SGHKS and YYEKEE (reference sequence). The CDR3 length is 14 residues. Trimming took 2 bases from V and 2 from J, leaving 11 bases between them. In DNA form, the CDR3 reads TGTGCCAGCAGCTTTGGCGGTTCGGCCTACGAGCAGTACTTC. Its protein is CASSFGGSAYEQYF.

V is TRBV6-1 and J is TRBJ2-7; D unresolved. From germline, CDR1 is MNHNS and CDR2 SASEGT. V was cut by 6 bases and J by 1 base, with 10 bases left in between. The CDR3 consists of 13 residues. CDR3 residues: CASSQSASYEQYF. As DNA, the CDR3 is TGTGCCAGCAGCCAAAGTGCTTCCTACGAGCAGTACTTC.

CDR3 coding DNA: TGTGCCAGCAGTACCCGGGGTCTCCTTAACAATCAGCCCCAGCATTTT. This encodes CASSTRGLLNNQPQHF. The V call is TRBV6-1, the J call TRBJ1-5; no definite D call. This CDR3 has 16 amino acids. Trimming took off 5 bases at V and 3 bases at J, with 17 bases between the two ends. In germline, CDR1 is MNHNS, CDR2 SASEGT.

The rearrangement uses TRBV5-1 and TRBJ2-3, with D possibly matching TRBD2 (6 bases). Germline V gene sequence: CDR1 SGHRS, CDR2 YFSETQ. This CDR3 comprises 16 residues. V lost 4 bases to trimming and J lost 1 base, with 16 bases between them. The CDR3 spells CASSPAWRGRTDTQYF. CDR3 coding DNA: TGCGCCAGCAGCCCGGCTTGGCGGGGACGCACAGATACGCAGTATTTT.

The rearrangement uses TRBV6-2 or TRBV6-3 and TRBJ2-5; D is ambiguous. V shed 0 bases and J shed 0 bases, with 8 bases lying between them. Germline CDR1 is MNHEY and CDR2 is SVGEGT. The CDR3 is made up of 15 amino acids. CDR3 in amino acids: CASSYSKGNQETQYF. DNA for the CDR3: TGTGCCAGCAGTTACTCGAAGGGTAACCAAGAGACCCAGTACTTC.

This clonotype was seen repeatedly, ten times or more. The chain links TRBV4-1 to TRBJ1-5; TRBD1 is a possible D gene (5 bases). The CDR3 is made up of 19 amino acids. Per the germline V gene, CDR1 is MGHRA and CDR2 is YSYEKL. V gave up 1 base and J gave up 0 bases, with 19 bases separating them. The chain's CDR3 is CASSQALGLGGHSNQPQHF. The CDR3 bases are TGCGCCAGCAGCCAAGCCTTGGGACTAGGAGGACATAGCAATCAGCCCCAGCATTTT.

This clonotype was seen just once. The chain is built from TRBV6-5 and TRBJ2-7; perhaps TRBD2 as D (7 bases). This CDR3 has 11 residues. The V and J ends lost 4 bases and 11 bases respectively, with 12 bases between them. CDR1 and CDR2 (germline): MNHEY, SVGAGI. The chain's CDR3 is CASSFGRGEYF. The CDR3 coding sequence is TGTGCCAGCAGTTTTGGGAGGGGGGAGTACTTC.

This clonotype has just a few counts. The chain has TRBV6-1 and TRBJ2-1; 15 bases are a match to TRBD2. The CDR3 is 19 residues long. V gave up 7 bases and J gave up 1 base; unmatched junction bases: 11. Germline CDR1 MNHNS, CDR2 SASEGT. DNA for the CDR3: TGTGCCAGCAAACTAACCGGGACTAGCGGGGGGCCTTCCTACAATGAGCAGTTCTTC. It yields the protein CASKLTGTSGGPSYNEQFF.

This clonotype was counted only a few times. The chain recombines TRBV20-1 with TRBJ2-3, with 11 bases that match TRBD2. This CDR3 spans 16 amino acids. Germline trimming cut 6 bases from V and 5 bases from J; bases unmatched to any gene: 13. Germline V gene lookup returns CDR1 DFQATT and CDR2 SNEGSKA (reference sequence). CDR3 region: CSAMTSGALREDTQYF. Written as DNA, the CDR3 is TGCAGTGCGATGACTAGCGGGGCCCTCCGGGAAGATACGCAGTATTTT.

In this sample, this clonotype turned up a few times. The DNA for the CDR3 is TGCGCCAGCAGCCCCTACAGGGGAGGGACTAATGAAAAACTGTTTTTT. Translation gives CASSPYRGGTNEKLFF. V is TRBV5-1 and J is TRBJ1-4; 7 bases match TRBD1. V lost 4 bases to trimming and J lost 2 bases; unmatched junction nucleotides: 8. Germline loops: CDR1 SGHRS, CDR2 YFSETQ. The CDR3 has 16 amino acids.

This clonotype came up a few times. This chain connects TRBV3-1 to TRBJ2-7; no definite D call. V was pared by 1 base and J by 1 base, with 11 bases between. Per germline, CDR1 LGHDT and CDR2 YNNKEL (reference sequence). The length of the CDR3 is 15 residues. The CDR3 sequence: CASSQVHGPSYEQYF. In nucleotides, the CDR3 is TGTGCCAGCAGCCAAGTTCACGGCCCATCCTACGAGCAGTACTTC.

This clonotype was detected once. The V call is TRBV14, the J call TRBJ1-2, with D unresolved. Germline V CDR1 and CDR2: SGHDN, FVKESK. This CDR3 spans 14 amino acids. Trimming pared 0 bases from V and 6 bases from J, leaving 11 bases between. The CDR3 protein is CASSQDWSGDGYTF. CDR3 nucleotide sequence: TGTGCCAGCAGCCAAGATTGGTCCGGGGATGGCTACACCTTC.

The rearrangement uses TRBV6-5 and TRBJ1-1; perhaps TRBD1 as D (5 bases). The V and J ends lost 2 bases and 5 bases respectively, with 15 bases between them. Germline values: CDR1 MNHEY, CDR2 SVGAGI. The CDR3 has 15 amino acids. This CDR3 is CASSYPPGVGTEAFF. CDR3 in DNA: TGTGCCAGCAGTTACCCCCCGGGGGTAGGGACTGAAGCTTTCTTT.

In its sample, this clonotype was seen a few times. CDR3 sequence (DNA): TGTGCCATCAGTGGGGGCCCCGCTAACACAGATACGCAGTATTTT. It encodes CAISGGPANTDTQYF. This chain links TRBV10-3 with TRBJ2-3; D perhaps matches TRBD1 (5 bases). The CDR3 sequence is 15 residues long. V lost 4 bases and J lost 2, with 13 bases in between. Germline CDR1 reads ENHRY; CDR2 reads SYGVKD.

This clonotype was detected many times. The chain recombines TRBV29-1 with TRBJ2-1, with 7 bases matching TRBD2. Germline CDR1 and CDR2: SQVTM and ANQGSEA. CDR3 length equals 13 residues. V lost 2 bases and J lost 9; bases outside the gene matches: 7. CDR3 region: CSVERAGRGEQFF. Here the CDR3 DNA reads TGCAGCGTTGAAAGGGCAGGGAGGGGTGAGCAGTTCTTC.

This clonotype was picked up a small number of times. The chain recombines TRBV10-2 with TRBJ2-3; 8 nucleotides align to TRBD2. Germline V gene data show CDR1 as WSHSY and CDR2 as SAAADI. V dropped 6 bases and J dropped 1; count of bases not matched to a gene: 9. The CDR3 totals 16 residues. The DNA for the CDR3 is TGCGCCAGCAGGGACGGTTGGCGGGGGGGCACAGATACGCAGTATTTT. This sequence encodes CASRDGWRGGTDTQYF.

This clonotype was detected only a few times. The rearrangement joins TRBV9 to TRBJ2-1; possibly TRBD2 for D (6 bases). This CDR3 region has 15 residues. Germline V lookup: CDR1 SGDLS, CDR2 YYNGEE. Trimming took off 4 bases at V and 8 bases at J, with 19 bases between the two ends. The CDR3 DNA follows: TGTGCCAGCAGCCCTCAGGACTACTCTGCGGATGAGCAGTTCTTC. It specifies CASSPQDYSADEQFF.